This T cell receptor (beta chain) derives from a study of beta chain features in type 1 diabetes. General observations from the study: HLA effects on TCRB rearrangement stayed unresolved here. Across all four CD4+ subsets, people with type 1 diabetes showed modestly shorter TCRB CDR3s. Patients' naive, central memory and Treg TCRB repertoires seemed closer to one another than those of healthy donors.

Markers CD45RO/CCR7/CD25/CD127/CD95/CD27 served to sort CD4+ naive, central memory, regulatory and stem cell-like memory cells. Points on this clone: Its antigen is as yet unknown.

Of the isolated RNA, all was reverse transcribed, and so the sequenced material was expressed TCRB transcripts. Several million reads were obtained on average from naive, central memory and regulatory T cell samples. The data were produced by immunoSEQ multiplex PCR, yet TCRdb's version contains in-frame clones alone and is incomplete. The sample records a few hundred thousand clones, approximately 14% being singletons. The CDR3 is made up of 15 amino acids. With V trimmed by 0 bases and J by 0 bases, 1 base remained unmatched. Germline V gene lookup returns CDR1 SGDLS and CDR2 YYNGEE. The V and J genes are TRBV9 and TRBJ2-3; 7 positions agree with TRBD2. The sample was naive CD4+ T cells from blood. The receptor comes from a man aged 25 to 40 with type 1 diabetes. The CDR3 is CASSVVSGSTDTQYF. CDR3 sequence (DNA): TGTGCCAGCAGCGTAGTTAGCGGGAGCACAGATACGCAGTATTTT. Variable domain in full (rest from reference TRBV9 and TRBJ2-3): DSGVTQTPKHLITATGQRVTLRCSPRSGDLSVYWYQQSLDQGLQFLIQYYNGEERAKGNILERFSAQQFPDLHSELNLSSLELGDSALYFCASSVVSGSTDTQYFGPGTRLTVL.